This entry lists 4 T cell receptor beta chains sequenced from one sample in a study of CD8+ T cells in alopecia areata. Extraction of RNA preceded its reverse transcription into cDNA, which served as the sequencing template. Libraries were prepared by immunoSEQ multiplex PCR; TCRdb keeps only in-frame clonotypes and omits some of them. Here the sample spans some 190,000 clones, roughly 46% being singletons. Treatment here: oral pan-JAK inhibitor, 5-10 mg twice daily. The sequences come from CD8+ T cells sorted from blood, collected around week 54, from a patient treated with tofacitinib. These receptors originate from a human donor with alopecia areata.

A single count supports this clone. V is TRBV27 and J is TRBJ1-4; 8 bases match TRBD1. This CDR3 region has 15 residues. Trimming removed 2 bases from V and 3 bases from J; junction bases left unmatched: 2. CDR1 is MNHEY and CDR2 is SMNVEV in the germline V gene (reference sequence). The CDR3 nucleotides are TGTGCCAGCAGTTTACAGGGGGCCTCTAATGAAAAACTGTTTTTT. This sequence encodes CASSLQGASNEKLFF.

CDR3 DNA: TGTGCCAGCAGCGTGGAGGGACAGGACTACGAGCAGTACTTC. It translates to CASSVEGQDYEQYF. The rearrangement links TRBV9 to TRBJ2-7, with 8 bases identical to TRBD1. The CDR3 covers 14 residues. Germline V CDR1 and CDR2: SGDLS, YYNGEE. J lost 3 bases, V lost 2 bases, and 4 bases had no gene match.

As DNA, the CDR3 is TGTGCCAGCAGCTTAGGGGGAGGTGTCCTGTTCTTC. This gives the protein CASSLGGGVLFF. The rearrangement uses TRBV7-9 and TRBJ2-1; D is perhaps TRBD2 (6 bases). The germline V gene has CDR1 SEHNR and CDR2 FQNEAQ (reference sequence). V lost 1 base to trimming and J lost 15 bases, with 13 bases between them. This CDR3 has 12 amino acids.

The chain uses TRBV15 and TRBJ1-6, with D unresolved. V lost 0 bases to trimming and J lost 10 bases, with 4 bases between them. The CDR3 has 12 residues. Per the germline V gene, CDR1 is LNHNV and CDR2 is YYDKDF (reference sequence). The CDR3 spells CATSRDGSPLHF. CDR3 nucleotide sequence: TGTGCCACCAGCAGAGATGGGTCACCCCTCCACTTT.